This T cell receptor beta chain stems from a study of CXCR3-negative and CXCR3-positive naive CD8 T cells. TRB cDNA was prepared as libraries by UMI-labeled 5' RACE. TCRdb reprocessed the 5' RACE reads and reports one entry per CDR3 protein, with no DNA. This repertoire comprises tens of thousands of distinct CDR3 sequences; its ten largest clones make up roughly 0.8%. The study sorted every CD8+ T cell subset in triplicate at 250,000 to 300,000 cells each. Cells classed as naive CD8+ T cells were CD45RO-CCR7+CD27+CD95-. Concerning this clonotype: Its antigen is unidentified.

Overall study findings and caveats: Post-cryopreservation CXCR3 expression was partly diminished, and the bulk of assays employed fresh PBMCs. Naive cells that were CXCR3-positive had more hydrophobic TRB CDR3s (compared with CXCR3-negative naive cells). Much lower diversity was found in memory CD8+ cells, while both naive subsets had comparably high diversity.

Germline V gives CDR1 SGHTA, CDR2 FQGNSA. CDR3 length: 17 residues. The sequencing input was naive CXCR3+ CD8+ T cells from blood. As to subset: CD45RO-CCR7+CD27+CD95- naive CD8+ T cells expressing CXCR3 (TNR3+). The clonotype comes from a human donor in good health. Some clones in this sample may be carry-over from other donors' samples. This chain uses TRBV7-2 with TRBJ2-1; TCRdb returns TRBD2, unconfirmable since there is no DNA. CDR3 amino acids: CASSLGGTSGYYNEQFF.